These 2 T cell receptor beta chains were sequenced from one sample in a study of shared clonotypes between healthy human individuals. Assay: immunoSEQ multiplex PCR; the TCRdb copy retains only in-frame clones and omits some. In the table there are over a million clones, roughly 80% of which are singletons. Sequencing was done on a sample of memory CD4+ T cells sorted from blood. The sample's subset: CD45RA-negative fraction. The receptors shown here come from a man aged 18 to 30 in good health.

The chain joins TRBV4-2 to TRBJ1-5; D not certain. Trimming took 0 bases from V and 1 from J, leaving 7 bases between them. CDR1 is LGHNA, CDR2 YNFKEQ, per germline. The CDR3 extends over 15 amino acids. The CDR3 region is CASSQDYGSNQPQHF. CDR3 bases: TGTGCCAGCAGCCAAGATTACGGCAGCAATCAGCCCCAGCATTTT.

The chain employs TRBV7-9 and TRBJ2-2; tentatively, D is TRBD1 (6 bases). V was cut by 4 bases and J by 4 bases, with 19 bases left in between. CDR1 and CDR2 (germline): SEHNR, FQNEAQ (reference sequence). The CDR3 has 17 amino acids. DNA of the CDR3: TGTGCCAGCAGCTCAGGGGCCGGAAGAGGCCCCACCGGGGAGCTGTTTTTT. Its translation is CASSSGAGRGPTGELFF.